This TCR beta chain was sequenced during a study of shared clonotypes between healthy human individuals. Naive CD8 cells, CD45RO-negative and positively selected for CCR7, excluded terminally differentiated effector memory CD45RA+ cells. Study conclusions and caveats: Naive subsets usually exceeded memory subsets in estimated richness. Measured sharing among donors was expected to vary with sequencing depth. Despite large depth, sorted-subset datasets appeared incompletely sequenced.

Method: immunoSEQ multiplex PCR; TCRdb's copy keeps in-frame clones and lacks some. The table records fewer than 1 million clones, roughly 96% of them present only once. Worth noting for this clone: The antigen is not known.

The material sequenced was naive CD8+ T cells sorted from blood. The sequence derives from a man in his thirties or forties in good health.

The CDR3 DNA follows: TGTGCCAGCAGCGTAGGTGAGACGTCAATCTTTCAAGAGACCCAGTACTTC. Translating gives CASSVGETSIFQETQYF. This chain uses TRBV9 with TRBJ2-5; D remains unclear. The germline V gene encodes CDR1 SGDLS and CDR2 YYNGEE. The CDR3 is 17 amino acids. The V and J ends lost 0 bases and 2 bases respectively, with 17 bases between them.